The rows below give T cell receptor beta chains drawn from one sample of a study of PD-L1 blockade in urothelial cancer. Generated by immunoSEQ multiplex PCR, the TCRdb table keeps only in-frame clones and is missing some. The table lists 30,000 to 45,000 clones, 83% of them singletons. Material: PBMCs, obtained around atezolizumab (anti-PD-L1) treatment. The receptors shown here come from a man in his sixties with urothelial cancer. CDR3s include the opening cysteine and the closing phenylalanine or tryptophan. Each record gives: J gene, CDR3 length, V gene, D gene, clone size, CDR3 DNA, CDR3 protein. The D gene is left open where the match is weak. Clone size is shown for a subset of rows, as once, few, many or a class of expanded clone.

J: TRBJ2-2; length: 13; V: TRBV9; D: TRBD1; size: NA; DNA: TGTGCCAGCACCGGACAGGACACCGGGGAGCTGTTTTTT; CDR3: CASTGQDTGELFF
J: TRBJ2-7; length: 13; V: TRBV7-2; D: NA; size: NA; DNA: TGTGCCAGCAGCTCGGGATCCCCTTACGAGCAGTACTTC; CDR3: CASSSGSPYEQYF
J: TRBJ2-1; length: 15; V: TRBV19; D: NA; size: NA; DNA: TGTGCCAGTAGTATGGTTAGGGGTGCGGGGAATGAGCAGTTCTTC; CDR3: CASSMVRGAGNEQFF
J: TRBJ2-3; length: 15; V: TRBV5-1; D: TRBD1; size: NA; DNA: TGCGCCAGCAGCTTTCGACAGGGCCGCACAGATACGCAGTATTTT; CDR3: CASSFRQGRTDTQYF
J: TRBJ2-2; length: 14; V: TRBV2; D: NA; size: NA; DNA: TGTGCCAGCGGAGGGCAGGCCAACACCGGGGAGCTGTTTTTT; CDR3: CASGGQANTGELFF
J: TRBJ2-7; length: 15; V: TRBV7-6; D: NA; size: NA; DNA: TGTGCCAGCAGCTTAGAATCTGGGGGGATCTACGAGCAGTACTTC; CDR3: CASSLESGGIYEQYF
J: TRBJ1-5; length: 14; V: TRBV28; D: NA; size: NA; DNA: TGTGCCAGCAGCCTCTGGGGGCGCGATCAGCCCCAGCATTTT; CDR3: CASSLWGRDQPQHF
J: TRBJ2-1; length: 16; V: TRBV5-5; D: TRBD2; size: once; DNA: TGTGCCAGCGACCCCTCCCTAGCGGGAGGAAACAATGAGCAGTTCTTC; CDR3: CASDPSLAGGNNEQFF
J: TRBJ1-1; length: 15; V: TRBV9; D: NA; size: NA; DNA: TGTGCCAGCAGGTCAGGAGGGGCTATGAACACTGAAGCTTTCTTT; CDR3: CASRSGGAMNTEAFF
J: TRBJ1-1; length: 14; V: TRBV2; D: TRBD1; size: few; DNA: TGTGCCAGCGCATGGACAGGAGGGAACACTGAAGCTTTCTTT; CDR3: CASAWTGGNTEAFF
J: TRBJ2-1; length: 14; V: TRBV6-6; D: TRBD2; size: NA; DNA: TGTGCCAGCAGTCGGAGCGGGGGCTACAATGAGCAGTTCTTC; CDR3: CASSRSGGYNEQFF
J: TRBJ2-3; length: 12; V: TRBV6-1; D: NA; size: NA; DNA: TGTGCCAGCAGTCAGGTAATAGATACGCAGTATTTT; CDR3: CASSQVIDTQYF
J: TRBJ1-4; length: 18; V: TRBV11-2; D: NA; size: NA; DNA: TGTGCCAGCAGCTTAGATCTGGTCCCTGACTCAACTAATGAAAAACTGTTTTTT; CDR3: CASSLDLVPDSTNEKLFF
J: TRBJ1-1; length: 13; V: TRBV19; D: NA; size: NA; DNA: TGTGCCAGTAGTATAGGGAGGAACACTGAAGCTTTCTTT; CDR3: CASSIGRNTEAFF
J: TRBJ2-4; length: 15; V: TRBV30; D: NA; size: NA; DNA: TGTGCCTGGAGTCCGACAGGAGAGGCCAAAAACATTCAGTACTTC; CDR3: CAWSPTGEAKNIQYF
J: TRBJ2-5; length: 14; V: TRBV5-1; D: TRBD1; size: NA; DNA: TGCGCCAGCAGGGATGGGACAGACCGGGAGACCCAGTACTTC; CDR3: CASRDGTDRETQYF
J: TRBJ2-7; length: 16; V: TRBV15; D: TRBD1; size: NA; DNA: TGTGCCACCAGCAGAGGGGGACAGGGGGTGACCTACGAGCAGTACTTC; CDR3: CATSRGGQGVTYEQYF
J: TRBJ2-7; length: 15; V: TRBV19; D: TRBD1; size: NA; DNA: TGTGCCAGTAGTACCCGACAGGGCATCTCCTACGAGCAGTACTTC; CDR3: CASSTRQGISYEQYF
J: TRBJ1-1; length: 11; V: TRBV20-1; D: TRBD1; size: NA; DNA: TGCAGTGCTAAAAGGACAGGTGGCGCTTTCTTT; CDR3: CSAKRTGGAFF
J: TRBJ2-3; length: 18; V: TRBV4-2; D: TRBD2; size: NA; DNA: TGTGCCAGCAGCCAAGAGTCAGCGGGAGGACCAAGCACAGATACGCAGTATTTT; CDR3: CASSQESAGGPSTDTQYF
J: TRBJ2-7; length: 13; V: TRBV5-1; D: NA; size: NA; DNA: TGCGCCAGCAGCTTGGCCTTGGCACAGGAGCAGTACTTC; CDR3: CASSLALAQEQYF
J: TRBJ1-1; length: 12; V: TRBV29-1; D: NA; size: NA; DNA: TGCAGCGTCGCGGTCGGGAACACTGAAGCTTTCTTT; CDR3: CSVAVGNTEAFF
J: TRBJ1-5; length: 12; V: TRBV5-5; D: NA; size: once; DNA: TGTGCCAGCAGTCAGGGTATGCAGCCCCAGCATTTT; CDR3: CASSQGMQPQHF
J: TRBJ1-5; length: 15; V: TRBV19; D: TRBD1; size: once; DNA: TGTGCCAGTAGTCCGGGACAGGGCGAGGGTCAGCCCCAGCATTTT; CDR3: CASSPGQGEGQPQHF
J: TRBJ2-2; length: 14; V: TRBV19; D: NA; size: NA; DNA: TGTGCCAGTAGTATCTCCACTAGCTCCGGGGAGCTGTTTTTT; CDR3: CASSISTSSGELFF
J: TRBJ1-6; length: 17; V: TRBV18; D: NA; size: NA; DNA: TGTGCCAGCTCACCCTCCGGGGGGAACTCCTATAATTCACCCCTCCACTTT; CDR3: CASSPSGGNSYNSPLHF
J: TRBJ1-2; length: 19; V: TRBV30; D: TRBD1; size: NA; DNA: TGTGCCTGGAACCACTTACAGGGGGACTTTAGGACTACTAACTATGGCTACACCTTC; CDR3: CAWNHLQGDFRTTNYGYTF
J: TRBJ2-7; length: 15; V: TRBV6-5; D: NA; size: few; DNA: TGTGCCAGCAGTTCCGGGACAAACAACCCGTACGAGCAGTACTTC; CDR3: CASSSGTNNPYEQYF
J: TRBJ1-1; length: 13; V: TRBV29-1; D: NA; size: NA; DNA: TGCAGCGTCTCCCTCGGGGGGAACACTGAAGCTTTCTTT; CDR3: CSVSLGGNTEAFF
J: TRBJ2-1; length: 14; V: TRBV6-1; D: NA; size: NA; DNA: TGTGCCAGCAGTGACAGATACTCCTACAATGAGCAGTTCTTC; CDR3: CASSDRYSYNEQFF
J: TRBJ2-1; length: 15; V: TRBV5-1; D: NA; size: NA; DNA: TGCGCCAGCAGCTTGGACTTGAGCTCCTACAATGAGCAGTTCTTC; CDR3: CASSLDLSSYNEQFF
J: TRBJ1-1; length: 15; V: TRBV28; D: TRBD1; size: NA; DNA: TGTGCCAGCAGGAGGGGGCGATGGGAGAACACTGAAGCTTTCTTT; CDR3: CASRRGRWENTEAFF
J: TRBJ2-1; length: 18; V: TRBV7-2; D: NA; size: medium-sized; DNA: TGTGCCAGCAGCTTAGCCCACCCTTCGAGCGCTTCCTACAATGAGCAGTTCTTC; CDR3: CASSLAHPSSASYNEQFF
J: TRBJ1-5; length: 16; V: TRBV28; D: TRBD1; size: NA; DNA: TGTGCCAGCAGTTTCTCCGGGACAGTAGGCAATCAGCCCCAGCATTTT; CDR3: CASSFSGTVGNQPQHF
J: TRBJ2-7; length: 16; V: TRBV7-2; D: NA; size: NA; DNA: TGTGCCAGCAGCCTATTCCCCTCCGGGTTTGCCAACGAGCAGTACTTC; CDR3: CASSLFPSGFANEQYF
J: TRBJ2-3; length: 19; V: TRBV5-6; D: NA; size: NA; DNA: TGTGCCAGCACCACTTCCTCTTGGAGGGCGGGCTCTAGCACAGATACGCAGTATTTT; CDR3: CASTTSSWRAGSSTDTQYF
J: TRBJ1-3; length: 15; V: TRBV6-5; D: NA; size: NA; DNA: TGTGCCAGCAGTTACTCGGGCACCTCTGGAAACACCATATATTTT; CDR3: CASSYSGTSGNTIYF
J: TRBJ1-1; length: 15; V: TRBV7-6; D: TRBD1; size: NA; DNA: TGTGCCAGCAGCCCCCGGGCAGGGGGCGGGACTGAAGCTTTCTTT; CDR3: CASSPRAGGGTEAFF
J: TRBJ2-5; length: 13; V: TRBV6-4; D: TRBD1; size: NA; DNA: TGTGCCAGACAGGGGTCCGGGTGTCAGACCCAGTACTTC; CDR3: CARQGSGCQTQYF
J: TRBJ1-1; length: 14; V: TRBV28; D: TRBD1; size: NA; DNA: TGTGCCAGCTTTCGGGACAGATGGAACACTGAAGCTTTCTTT; CDR3: CASFRDRWNTEAFF
J: TRBJ1-1; length: 15; V: TRBV27; D: NA; size: NA; DNA: TGTGCCAGCAGTTCTCAGGGCCCCCTGAACACTGAAGCTTTCTTT; CDR3: CASSSQGPLNTEAFF
J: TRBJ2-2; length: 12; V: TRBV6-5; D: NA; size: NA; DNA: TGTGCCAGCAGAGGAGGGACCGGGGAGCTGTTTTTT; CDR3: CASRGGTGELFF
J: TRBJ1-1; length: 15; V: TRBV27; D: NA; size: NA; DNA: TGTGCCAGCAGTTTATACCCCCCAGGGAACACTGAAGCTTTCTTT; CDR3: CASSLYPPGNTEAFF
J: TRBJ2-1; length: 18; V: TRBV9; D: NA; size: NA; DNA: TGTGCCAGCAGCGTAGGCTCCGGAGAAAGGGACTGGGACAATGAGCAGTTCTTC; CDR3: CASSVGSGERDWDNEQFF
J: TRBJ1-1; length: 14; V: TRBV7-2; D: NA; size: NA; DNA: TGTGCCAGCAGTAAGGCTCGGGAGAACACTGAAGCTTTCTTT; CDR3: CASSKARENTEAFF